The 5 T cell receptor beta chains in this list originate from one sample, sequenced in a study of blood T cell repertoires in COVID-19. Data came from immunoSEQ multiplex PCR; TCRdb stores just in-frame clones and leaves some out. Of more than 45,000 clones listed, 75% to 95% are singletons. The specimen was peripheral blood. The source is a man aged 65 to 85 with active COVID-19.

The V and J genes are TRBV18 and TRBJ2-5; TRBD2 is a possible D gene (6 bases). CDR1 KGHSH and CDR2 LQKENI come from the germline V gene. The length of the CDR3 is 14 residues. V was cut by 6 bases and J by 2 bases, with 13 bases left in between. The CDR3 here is CASSPSGVQETQYF. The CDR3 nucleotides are TGTGCCAGCTCCCCCTCGGGGGTACAAGAGACCCAGTACTTC. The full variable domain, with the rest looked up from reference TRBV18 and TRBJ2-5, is NAGVMQNPRHLVRRRGQEARLRCSPMKGHSHVYWYRQLPEEGLKFMVYLQKENIIDESGMPKERFSAEFPKEGPSILRIQQVVRGDSAAYFCASSPSGVQETQYFGPGTRLLVL.

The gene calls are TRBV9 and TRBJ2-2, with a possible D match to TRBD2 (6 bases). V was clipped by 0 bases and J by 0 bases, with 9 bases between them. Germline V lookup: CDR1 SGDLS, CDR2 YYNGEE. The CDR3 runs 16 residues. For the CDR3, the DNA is TGTGCCAGCAGCGTAGTCCCGGGAGCGAACACCGGGGAGCTGTTTTTT. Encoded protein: CASSVVPGANTGELFF.

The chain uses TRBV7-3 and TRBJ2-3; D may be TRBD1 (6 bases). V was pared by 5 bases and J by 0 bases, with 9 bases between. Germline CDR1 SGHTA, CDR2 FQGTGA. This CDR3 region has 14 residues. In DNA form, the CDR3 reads TGTGCCAGCAGCAGGGGACAAAGCACAGATACGCAGTATTTT. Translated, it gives CASSRGQSTDTQYF.

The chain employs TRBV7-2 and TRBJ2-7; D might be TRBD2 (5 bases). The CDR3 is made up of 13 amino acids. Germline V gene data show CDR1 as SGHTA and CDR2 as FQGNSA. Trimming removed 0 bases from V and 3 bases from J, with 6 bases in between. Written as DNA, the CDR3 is TGTGCCAGCAGCTTAGCGAGGGTCTACGAGCAGTACTTC. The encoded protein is CASSLARVYEQYF.

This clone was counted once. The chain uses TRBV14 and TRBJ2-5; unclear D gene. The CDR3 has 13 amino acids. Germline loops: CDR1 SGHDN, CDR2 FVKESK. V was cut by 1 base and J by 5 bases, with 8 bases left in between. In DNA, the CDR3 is TGTGCCAGCAGCCAAGGAGAAGTTGAGACCCAGTACTTC. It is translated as CASSQGEVETQYF. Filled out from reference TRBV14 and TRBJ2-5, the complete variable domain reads EAGVTQFPSHSVIEKGQTVTLRCDPISGHDNLYWYRRVMGKEIKFLLHFVKESKQDESGMPNNRFLAERTGGTYSTLKVQPAELEDSGVYFCASSQGEVETQYFGPGTRLLVL.